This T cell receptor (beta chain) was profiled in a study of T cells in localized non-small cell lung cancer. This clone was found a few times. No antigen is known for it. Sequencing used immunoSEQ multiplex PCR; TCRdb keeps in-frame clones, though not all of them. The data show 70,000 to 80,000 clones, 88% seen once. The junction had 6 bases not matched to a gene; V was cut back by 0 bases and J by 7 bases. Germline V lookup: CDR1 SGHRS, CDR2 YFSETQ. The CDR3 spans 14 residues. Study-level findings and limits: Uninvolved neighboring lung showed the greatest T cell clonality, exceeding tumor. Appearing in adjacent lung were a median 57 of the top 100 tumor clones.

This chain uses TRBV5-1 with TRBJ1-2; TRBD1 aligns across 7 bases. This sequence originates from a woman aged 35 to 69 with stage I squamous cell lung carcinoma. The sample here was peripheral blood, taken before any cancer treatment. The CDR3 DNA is TGCGCCAGCAGCTTGGCCGACAGGGCTAGTGGCTACACCTTC. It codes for CASSLADRASGYTF.